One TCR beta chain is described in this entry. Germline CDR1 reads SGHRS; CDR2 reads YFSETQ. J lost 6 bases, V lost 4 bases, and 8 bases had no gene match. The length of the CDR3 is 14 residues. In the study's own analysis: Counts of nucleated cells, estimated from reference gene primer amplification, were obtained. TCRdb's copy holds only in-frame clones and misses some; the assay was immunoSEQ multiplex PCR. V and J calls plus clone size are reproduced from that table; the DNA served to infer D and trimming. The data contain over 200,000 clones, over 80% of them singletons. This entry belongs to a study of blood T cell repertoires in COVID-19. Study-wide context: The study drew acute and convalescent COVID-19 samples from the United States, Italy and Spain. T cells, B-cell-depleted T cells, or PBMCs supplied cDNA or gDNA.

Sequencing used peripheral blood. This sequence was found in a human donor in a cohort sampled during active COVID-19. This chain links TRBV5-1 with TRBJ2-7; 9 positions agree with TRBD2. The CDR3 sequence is CASSVQAGGGEQYF. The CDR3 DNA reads TGCGCCAGCAGCGTGCAAGCGGGAGGAGGCGAGCAGTACTTC.